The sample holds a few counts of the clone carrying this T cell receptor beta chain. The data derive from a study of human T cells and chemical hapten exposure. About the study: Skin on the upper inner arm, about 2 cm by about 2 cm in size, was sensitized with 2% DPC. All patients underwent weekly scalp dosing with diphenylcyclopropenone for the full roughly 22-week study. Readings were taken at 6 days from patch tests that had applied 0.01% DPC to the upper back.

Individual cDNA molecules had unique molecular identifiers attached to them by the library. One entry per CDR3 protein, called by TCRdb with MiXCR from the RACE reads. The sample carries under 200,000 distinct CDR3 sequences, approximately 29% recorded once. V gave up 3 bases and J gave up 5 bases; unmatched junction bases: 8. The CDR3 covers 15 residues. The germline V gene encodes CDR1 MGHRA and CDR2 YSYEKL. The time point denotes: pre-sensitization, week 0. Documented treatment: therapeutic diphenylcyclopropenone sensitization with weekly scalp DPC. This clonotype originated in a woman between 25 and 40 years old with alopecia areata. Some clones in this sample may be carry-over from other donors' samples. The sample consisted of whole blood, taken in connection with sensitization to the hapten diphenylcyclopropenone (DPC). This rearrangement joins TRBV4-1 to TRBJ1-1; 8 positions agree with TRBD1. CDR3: CASSQEGQARTEAFF. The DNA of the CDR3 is TGCGCCAGCAGCCAGGAGGGACAGGCGCGGACTGAAGCTTTCTTT.